Listed below are T cell receptor beta chains from one sample, sequenced in a study of CD8+ T cells in alopecia areata. The data were produced by immunoSEQ multiplex PCR, yet TCRdb's version contains in-frame clones alone and is incomplete. The data show about 140,000 clones, 50% to 60% seen once. Sequencing was performed on CD4+ T cells sorted from blood. These TCRs come from a human donor in good health. CDR3s include the opening cysteine and the closing phenylalanine or tryptophan. The order of the fields is J gene, V gene, D gene, clone size, CDR3 DNA, CDR3 protein. D genes are given only for firm matches. Only part of the rows carry a size: once, few, many, or a class if the clone is expanded.

TRBJ1-3,TRBV29-1,.,once,TGCAGCGTCGACAGTGGAAACACCATATATTTT,CSVDSGNTIYF
TRBJ2-3,TRBV29-1,.,.,TGCAGCGTTGAACTAGGAGGGGGGGATACGCAGTATTTT,CSVELGGGDTQYF
TRBJ2-1,TRBV7-2,.,medium-sized,TGTGCCAGCAGCCCCCAACTAGCTACCTACAATGAGCAGTTCTTC,CASSPQLATYNEQFF
TRBJ2-5,TRBV11-1,TRBD1,many,TGTGCCAGCAGCTTCGCAGGGGGCTCAGAGACCCAGTACTTC,CASSFAGGSETQYF
TRBJ2-2,TRBV4-2,TRBD2,.,TGTGCCAGCAGCCGTCCTAGCGGGACTTACGGGGAGCTGTTTTTT,CASSRPSGTYGELFF
TRBJ1-1,TRBV27,.,.,TGTGCCAGCAGTTTATCAGCAGGGAACACTGAAGCTTTCTTT,CASSLSAGNTEAFF
TRBJ2-1,TRBV30,.,.,TGTGCCTGGAGTGTATTTGACCTGGGGGAGCAGTTCTTC,CAWSVFDLGEQFF
TRBJ1-2,TRBV29-1,TRBD1,.,TGCAGCGACGGGACAGGGGAAGGCTACACCTTC,CSDGTGEGYTF
TRBJ2-4,TRBV5-1,.,.,TGCGCCAGCAGCTTGGGCTTACAGCAAGCCAAAAACATTCAGTACTTC,CASSLGLQQAKNIQYF
TRBJ2-6,TRBV5-1,.,.,TGCGCCAGCAGCGGGGGGTCGGCCTCTGGGGCCAACGTCCTGACTTTC,CASSGGSASGANVLTF
TRBJ2-7,TRBV25-1,TRBD2,.,TGTGCCAGCAGTCCCAATCGGGGACTAGCGTCTGGCGAGCAGTACTTC,CASSPNRGLASGEQYF
TRBJ2-2,TRBV19,.,.,TGTGCCAGTAGTACTAACACCGGGGAGCTGTTTTTT,CASSTNTGELFF
TRBJ1-1,TRBV5-1,.,.,TGCGCCAGCAGCTTGGAGGTATCCTCCGGAGCTTTCTTT,CASSLEVSSGAFF
TRBJ2-5,TRBV29-1,TRBD1,.,TGCAGCGTCGGACAGGGGGCTTGGGAGACCCAGTACTTC,CSVGQGAWETQYF
TRBJ2-1,TRBV29-1,.,.,TGCAGCGCCGTTGGGCTTCCGACTGCAAAATCCTACAATGAGCAGTTCTTC,CSAVGLPTAKSYNEQFF
TRBJ1-1,TRBV6-5,.,.,TGTGCCAGCTTATGGACGACAGGAGGGGGGACTGAAGCTTTCTTT,CASLWTTGGGTEAFF
TRBJ1-1,TRBV30,.,.,TGTGCCTGGAGTAGTGGGGGCCTTAACACTGAAGCTTTCTTT,CAWSSGGLNTEAFF
TRBJ1-2,TRBV28,TRBD1,.,TGTGCCAGCAGTTATGGGACAGGGGATGGCTACACCTTC,CASSYGTGDGYTF
TRBJ1-1,TRBV6-6,.,.,TGTGCCAGCAGATTCCCCTCCCAGGGCACTGAAGCTTTCTTT,CASRFPSQGTEAFF
TRBJ2-2,TRBV6-5,TRBD1,few,TGTGCCAGCAGTTCAGACAGGGGGAACACCGGGGAGCTGTTTTTT,CASSSDRGNTGELFF
TRBJ1-2,TRBV11-1,TRBD1,.,TGTGCCAGCAGCAACAGGGGCGGCTATGGCTACACCTTC,CASSNRGGYGYTF
TRBJ2-3,TRBV5-4,.,.,TGTGCCAGCAGCTTGGGATGGTGGGACAGCACAGATACGCAGTATTTT,CASSLGWWDSTDTQYF
TRBJ2-1,TRBV30,TRBD2,.,TGTGCCTGGAGTGAGGGACTAGCGGGCAATGAGCAGTTCTTC,CAWSEGLAGNEQFF
TRBJ1-1,TRBV20-1,.,.,TGCAGTGCTAGAGGGGACACTGAAGCTTTCTTT,CSARGDTEAFF